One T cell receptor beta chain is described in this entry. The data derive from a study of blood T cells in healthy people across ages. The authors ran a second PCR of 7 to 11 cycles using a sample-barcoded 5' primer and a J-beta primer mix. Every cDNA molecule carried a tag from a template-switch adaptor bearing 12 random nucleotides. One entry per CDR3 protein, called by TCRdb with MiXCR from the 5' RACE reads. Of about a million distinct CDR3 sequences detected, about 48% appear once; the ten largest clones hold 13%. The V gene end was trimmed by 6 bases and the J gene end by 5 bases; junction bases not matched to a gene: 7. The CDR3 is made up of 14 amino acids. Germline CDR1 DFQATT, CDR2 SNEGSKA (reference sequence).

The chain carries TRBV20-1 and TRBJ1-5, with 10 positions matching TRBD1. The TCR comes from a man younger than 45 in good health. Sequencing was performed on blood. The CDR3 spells CSASGTGDDQPQHF. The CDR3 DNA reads TGCAGTGCCTCCGGGACAGGGGACGATCAGCCCCAGCATTTT.